Each of the 27 T cell receptor beta chains below was sequenced from the same sample in a study of T-cell memory formation after mild COVID-19. MiXCR, run by TCRdb on the 5' RACE reads, gives a single entry per CDR3 protein. Of 390,000 or so distinct CDR3 sequences in the sample, roughly 15% are singletons; the top ten hold about 22%. Input material: PBMCs or a T cell subset sorted from them (not recorded which). These receptors were taken from a young man who had mild COVID-19 (a few samples of this study predate the infection). Cell type and time point are not known.

The table lists this clonotype with a few counts. The rearrangement joins TRBV4-3 to TRBJ1-2, with D possibly TRBD1 on 6 matching bases. This CDR3 region has 14 residues. CDR1 and CDR2 from the germline V gene are LGHNA and YSLEER. Trimming left V 4 bases short and J 4 bases short, with 13 bases between. As DNA, the CDR3 is TGCGCCAGCAGCCCCCTTGGGGACACCTATGGCTACACCTTC. Translating it yields CASSPLGDTYGYTF.

This clonotype has a handful of counts. This sequence joins TRBV29-1 and TRBJ1-5; D perhaps matches TRBD1 (5 bases). This CDR3 comprises 13 residues. Germline V gene lookup returns CDR1 SQVTM and CDR2 ANQGSEA. Trimming took 6 bases from V and 0 from J, leaving 9 bases between them. The CDR3 coding sequence is TGCAGCGTAAAAAGGGGTAGCAATCAGCCCCAGCATTTT. Protein: CSVKRGSNQPQHF.

This clonotype was seen ten or more times. The DNA of the CDR3 is TGTGCCAGCAGCTTGGTTGTGTCGACCGGGGAGCTGTTTTTT. It encodes CASSLVVSTGELFF. The rearrangement links TRBV7-9 to TRBJ2-2; D remains unclear. Germline CDR1 reads SEHNR; CDR2 reads FQNEAQ (reference sequence). V lost 3 bases, J lost 5 bases, and 10 bases lay in between. The CDR3 has 14 amino acids.

In its sample, this clonotype was seen a few times. The chain recombines TRBV7-6 with TRBJ2-7; D remains unclear. Trimming removed 3 bases at V and 1 base at J, with 7 bases between. CDR3 length: 13 residues. Germline V gene data show CDR1 as SGHVS and CDR2 as FNYEAQ. As DNA, the CDR3 is TGTGCCAGCAGCTTGAAAACTTCCTACGAGCAGTACTTC. This encodes CASSLKTSYEQYF.

V is TRBV6-5 and J is TRBJ2-2; D gene uncertain. Trimming shortened V by 3 bases and J by 4 bases, and 12 bases separated the two germline ends. The CDR3 contains 15 residues. The V gene's germline CDR1 is MNHEY and CDR2 SVGAGI. As DNA, the CDR3 is TGTGCCAGCAGTTATAGCACCTTGACCACCGGGGAGCTGTTTTTT. It encodes CASSYSTLTTGELFF.

Of note for this clonotype: This may be a read error, as it is one base from a much larger clone. This chain links TRBV4-1 with TRBJ2-3, with a weak D call TRBD1 (6 bases). From germline, CDR1 is MGHRA and CDR2 YSYEKL. Trimming stripped 5 bases from V and 0 bases from J, with 9 bases between. The CDR3 runs 14 residues. CDR3 region: CASSRTASTDTQYF. CDR3 coding DNA: TGCGCCAGCAGCAGGACAGCTAGCACAGATACGCAGTATTTT.

The V and J genes are TRBV7-2 and TRBJ2-5; D gene uncertain. The CDR3 has 14 residues. CDR1 is SGHTA, CDR2 FQGNSA, per germline. Trimming shortened V by 0 bases and J by 4 bases, and 9 bases separated the two germline ends. The CDR3 is CASSLAVSVETQYF. The CDR3 bases are TGTGCCAGCAGCTTAGCGGTGAGCGTAGAGACCCAGTACTTC.

This clonotype was observed at least ten times. A read error may produce the germline difference seen at one junction end. The chain links TRBV12-3 or TRBV12-4 to TRBJ2-2; maybe TRBD1 (6 bases). The CDR3 length is 14 residues. CDR3 region: CASSLGGNTGELFF. The CDR3 DNA follows: TGTGCCAGCAGCTTAGGGGGGAACACCGGGGAGCTGTTTTTT.

V usage is TRBV2 and J usage is TRBJ2-6; TRBD2 matches at 9 bases. The junction had 13 bases not matched to a gene; V was cut back by 6 bases and J by 4 bases. This CDR3 has 18 residues. Germline assignment: CDR1 SNHLY and CDR2 FYNNEI. The CDR3 spells CASRPGGLAGLGANVLTF. The DNA for the CDR3 is TGTGCCAGCAGACCTGGGGGGCTAGCGGGGCTCGGGGCCAACGTCCTGACTTTC.

The CDR3 DNA sequence: TGCGCCAGCAGCCCCAACAGAGACAGGGGGATCTACGAGCAGTACTTC. This sequence encodes CASSPNRDRGIYEQYF. The genes are TRBV4-1 and TRBJ2-7, with TRBD1 matching 9 bases. J was trimmed by 3 bases and V by 4 bases; bases with no gene match: 10. Germline V gene sequence: CDR1 MGHRA, CDR2 YSYEKL. The CDR3 runs 16 residues.

This chain uses TRBV2 with TRBJ2-7, with a weak D call TRBD1 (6 bases). Germline values: CDR1 SNHLY, CDR2 FYNNEI. The CDR3 is 15 residues long. Trimming took 2 bases from V and 2 from J, leaving 13 bases between them. The CDR3 is CASSESRGFAYEQYF. The CDR3 DNA follows: TGTGCCAGCAGTGAAAGCAGGGGTTTTGCCTACGAGCAGTACTTC.

This clonotype was detected a few times. The chain employs TRBV5-1 and TRBJ2-1, with TRBD2 identical over 11 bases. Germline lookup yields CDR1 SGHRS and CDR2 YFSETQ. There are 14 residues in the CDR3. Losses at the gene ends were 7 bases for V and 9 bases for J; bases not matched to a gene: 9. CDR3 nucleotides: TGCGCCAGCCTCGGTGGGACTAGCGGCCGTGAGCAGTTCTTC. Its protein product is CASLGGTSGREQFF.

This clonotype was detected a few times. The chain is built from TRBV5-1 and TRBJ2-7; TRBD2 matches 8 bases. This CDR3 contains 14 residues. CDR1 is SGHRS and CDR2 is YFSETQ in the germline V gene. After removal of 2 bases from V and 4 bases from J, the junction contained 5 bases not matched to a gene. CDR3 sequence: CASSFRRGDYEQYF. The CDR3 DNA reads as TGCGCCAGCAGCTTCAGGCGGGGGGATTACGAGCAGTACTTC.

This clonotype appeared a few times. The rearrangement uses TRBV3-1 and TRBJ1-5; D remains unclear. V was trimmed by 5 bases and J by 2 bases, leaving 13 bases between them. The CDR3 consists of 15 residues. In germline, CDR1 is LGHDT, CDR2 YNNKEL (reference sequence). CDR3 residues: CASSTSYQGNQPQHF. CDR3 nucleotide sequence: TGTGCCAGCAGCACGTCCTACCAGGGCAATCAGCCCCAGCATTTT.

Ten or more counts support this clonotype. The rearrangement links TRBV6-6 to TRBJ2-3; 7 nucleotides line up with TRBD1. The CDR3 is 14 residues long. Germline CDR1 reads MNHNY; CDR2 reads SVGAGI (reference sequence). V shed 9 bases, J shed 2 bases, and the junction held 8 bases outside the gene matches. CDR3 loop: CASRQGFITDTQYF. Here the CDR3 DNA reads TGTGCCAGTCGACAGGGATTCATCACAGATACGCAGTATTTT.

V is TRBV27 and J is TRBJ1-1; the D is unclear. CDR3 size: 13 residues. The V end lost 5 bases, the J end lost 5 bases, and 12 bases lay between the germline ends. Looked up from germline, CDR1 is MNHEY and CDR2 is SMNVEV (reference sequence). CDR3 protein: CASSVTGWTEAFF. DNA for the CDR3: TGTGCCAGCAGTGTGACCGGTTGGACTGAAGCTTTCTTT.

The rearrangement joins TRBV5-1 to TRBJ2-4, with no clear D. This CDR3 region has 14 residues. The germline V and J ends were trimmed by 0 bases and 7 bases, with 11 bases remaining between them. In germline, CDR1 is SGHRS, CDR2 YFSETQ. CDR3 sequence: CASSLVGLENIQYF. The CDR3 DNA is TGCGCCAGCAGCTTGGTAGGTCTAGAGAACATTCAGTACTTC.

The rearrangement joins TRBV11-2 to TRBJ2-7, with TRBD2 as a possible D gene (6 bases). The CDR3 runs to 17 residues. V lost 4 bases and J lost 2, with 21 bases in between. Germline CDR1 SGHAT, CDR2 FQNNGV. CDR3 residues: CASSSPGKGLTTYEQYF. CDR3 bases: TGTGCCAGCAGCTCCCCGGGGAAGGGACTGACAACCTACGAGCAGTACTTC.

This clonotype was seen a few times. CDR3 region: CSARGVLAGATDTQYF. The CDR3 region has the DNA TGCAGTGCTAGGGGAGTACTAGCGGGGGCCACAGATACGCAGTATTTT. The chain is built from TRBV20-1 and TRBJ2-3; the match to TRBD2 covers 11 bases. This CDR3 contains 16 residues. Germline CDR1 DFQATT, CDR2 SNEGSKA (reference sequence). With 3 bases clipped from V and 2 bases from J, the junction kept 7 bases outside the gene matches.

This clonotype has a handful of counts. Written as DNA, the CDR3 is TGTGCCAGCAGCGTAGGGGCAGGTCCAGGAGTGGAGACCCAGTACTTC. The encoded protein is CASSVGAGPGVETQYF. This chain uses TRBV9 with TRBJ2-5, with D unresolved. This CDR3 is 16 amino acids long. Germline CDR1 SGDLS, CDR2 YYNGEE. The V end was cut by 0 bases, the J end by 5 bases, with 17 bases between.

Details on this clonotype: The conserved phenylalanine or tryptophan is not found at the CDR3 terminus, so this likely reflects a read error. The limits of the CDR3 on the DNA are not certain, so only TCRdb's listed CDR3 is given. V and J are TRBV7-2 and TRBJ2-3; TRBD1, the D gene given by the table, was not confirmed from the DNA. Termini included, the CDR3 measures 11 amino acids. The germline V gene has CDR1 SGHTA and CDR2 FQGNSA. CDR3 protein: CASSYTGTGAG.

V usage is TRBV7-6 and J usage is TRBJ1-2; D might be TRBD1 (5 bases). This CDR3 contains 19 residues. V shed 4 bases and J shed 3 bases, with 27 bases lying between them. Germline V CDR1 and CDR2: SGHVS, FNYEAQ. The CDR3 sequence: CASSSSTRTPGPWYYGYTF. The DNA of the CDR3 is TGTGCCAGCAGCTCCTCCACCCGAACTCCGGGACCCTGGTACTATGGCTACACCTTC.

This clonotype has more than one count but fewer than ten. The chain couples TRBV15 to TRBJ2-1, with 12 bases aligning to TRBD2. Germline CDR1 LNHNV, CDR2 YYDKDF (reference sequence). V lost 0 bases and J lost 4; bases outside the gene matches: 10. The CDR3 spans 19 residues. The CDR3: CATSRDAATSGGPYNEQFF. In DNA form, the CDR3 reads TGTGCCACCAGCAGAGACGCCGCAACTAGCGGGGGGCCATACAATGAGCAGTTCTTC.

This clonotype has only a few counts. CDR3 nucleotides: TGTGCCAGCAGCCCGACCAGACAGGGGGCAGATACGCAGTATTTT. This codes for CASSPTRQGADTQYF. The V call is TRBV7-2, the J call TRBJ2-3; 9 positions match TRBD1. The CDR3 contains 15 residues. V was pared by 5 bases and J by 4 bases, with 7 bases of the junction left unmatched. Germline values: CDR1 SGHTA, CDR2 FQGNSA.

This clonotype was seen more than once but under ten times. This chain connects TRBV20-1 to TRBJ1-1; D uncertain. The CDR3 has 13 amino acids. Germline assignment: CDR1 DFQATT and CDR2 SNEGSKA (reference sequence). V was shortened by 5 bases and J by 0 bases, with 10 bases between the two germline ends. The CDR3 DNA is TGCAGTGCTCCCACCGGCCTGAACACTGAAGCTTTCTTT. Protein sequence: CSAPTGLNTEAFF.

The chain employs TRBV27 and TRBJ1-1, with 12 bases aligning to TRBD1. Germline-derived CDR1 and CDR2 are MNHEY and SMNVEV (reference sequence). CDR3 size: 17 residues. J gave up 1 base and V 5 bases, and 8 bases lay outside the gene matches. CDR3 sequence: CASSLGTGGARNTEAFF. The DNA of the CDR3 is TGTGCCAGCAGTCTAGGGACAGGGGGCGCGAGGAACACTGAAGCTTTCTTT.

This clonotype came up a few times. The V gene is TRBV7-6, the J gene TRBJ2-3; D gene unclear. V lost 2 bases and J lost 0, with 6 bases in between. From germline, CDR1 is SGHVS and CDR2 FNYEAQ. The CDR3 sequence is 14 residues long. The CDR3: CASSLYSSTDTQYF. The CDR3 DNA reads as TGTGCCAGCAGCTTATATTCTAGCACAGATACGCAGTATTTT.